The source of this T cell receptor beta chain is a study of T cell responses to AZD1222 COVID-19 vaccine. Study findings and constraints: No day 14 peak samples; only post-peak repertoires were characterized. Spike-specific TCRs gained breadth and depth after people received two AZD1222 doses. There were mostly white British donors and more females than males, and clonal diversity was possibly underestimated.

Comments on this clone: Its antigen remains unidentified.

V lost 1 base and J lost 5, with 15 bases in between. Per germline, CDR1 SEHNR and CDR2 FQNEAQ (reference sequence). This CDR3 has 16 residues. Some clones are missing from TCRdb's copy, which holds only in-frame ones; the method was immunoSEQ multiplex PCR. This table has roughly 89,000 clones, roughly 90% appearing once. The receptor was isolated from an adult in good health. V is TRBV7-9 and J is TRBJ2-1; no definite D call. Source: peripheral blood, taken on day 0 of MenACWY control vaccination. This CDR3 reads CASSLGWRITDNEQFF. The CDR3 DNA reads as TGTGCCAGCAGCTTAGGATGGCGAATTACGGACAATGAGCAGTTCTTC.